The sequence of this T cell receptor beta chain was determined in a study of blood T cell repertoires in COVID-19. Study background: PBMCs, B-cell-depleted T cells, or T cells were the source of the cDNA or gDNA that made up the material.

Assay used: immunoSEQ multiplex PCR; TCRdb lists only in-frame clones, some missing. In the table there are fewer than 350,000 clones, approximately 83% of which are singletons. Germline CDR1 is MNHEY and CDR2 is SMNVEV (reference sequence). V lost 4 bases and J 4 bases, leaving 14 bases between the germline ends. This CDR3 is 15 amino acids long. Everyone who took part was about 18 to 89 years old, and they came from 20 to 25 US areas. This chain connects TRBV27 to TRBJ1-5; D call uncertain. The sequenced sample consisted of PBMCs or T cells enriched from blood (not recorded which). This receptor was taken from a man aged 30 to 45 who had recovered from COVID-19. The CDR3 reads CASSSAGMSNQPQHF. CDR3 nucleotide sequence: TGTGCCAGCAGTTCGGCAGGAATGAGTAATCAGCCCCAGCATTTT.